Reported below is one TCR beta chain. Genomic DNA constituted the template upon which TCR beta VDJ and CDR3 profiling was performed. TCRdb itself ran the reads through MiXCR, one entry per CDR3 protein. The sample contains about 120,000 distinct CDR3 sequences, 45% to 60% of which appear only once. The data are from a study of CD8+CD57+ T cells in acquired aplastic anemia. It was patients with CD8+CD57+ cell expansion by flow cytometry who were chosen for sequencing. Acquired aplastic anemia of severe grade affected all patients. This receptor was identified in a human donor with aplastic anemia. Sequencing was carried out using sorted CD4+, CD8+, or CD8+CD57+ T cells (not recorded which) from PBMCs.

CDR3 sequence: CASSLESTNYGYTF. As DNA, the CDR3 is TGCGCCAGCAGCTTGGAGTCAACTAACTATGGCTACACCTTC. This chain links TRBV5-1 with TRBJ1-2; D not resolved. Germline CDR1 SGHRS, CDR2 YFSETQ. This CDR3 spans 14 amino acids. Trimming left V 0 bases short and J 0 bases short, with 6 bases between.